This passage covers 25 T cell receptor beta chains from one sample sequenced in a study of T cell responses to AZD1222 COVID-19 vaccine. The repertoire was sequenced with immunoSEQ multiplex PCR; TCRdb's copy has only in-frame clones and lacks some. The table records 90,000 to 110,000 clones, roughly 86% of them present only once. The sequencing here drew on peripheral blood, taken 28 days after the second AZD1222 dose. The receptors originated from an adult who received the AZD1222 COVID-19 vaccine.

V is TRBV7-7 and J is TRBJ2-5; tentatively, D is TRBD1 (8 bases). The V gene lost 5 bases and the J gene lost 5 bases, with 15 bases spanning the gap. There are 14 residues in the CDR3. From germline, CDR1 is SSHAT and CDR2 FNYEAQ (reference sequence). The CDR3 DNA is TGTGCCAGCAGCACAGGGGGGGCTAGGGAGACCCAGTACTTC. This gives the protein CASSTGGARETQYF.

This clone turned up a few times. The chain links TRBV6-6 to TRBJ1-2; no firm D call. V was pared by 2 bases and J by 3 bases, with 10 bases between. CDR3 size: 14 residues. Germline V gene data show CDR1 as MNHNY and CDR2 as SVGAGI (reference sequence). CDR3 in amino acids: CASSYRVTDYGYTF. The CDR3 DNA follows: TGTGCCAGCAGTTACAGGGTTACAGACTATGGCTACACCTTC.

CDR3 residues: CASRVRRTGARHGYTF. For the CDR3, the DNA is TGTGCCAGCAGGGTTAGGCGGACAGGCGCCCGACATGGCTACACCTTC. This sequence joins TRBV2 and TRBJ1-2, with 7 bases aligning to TRBD1. CDR3 length: 16 residues. V shed 6 bases, J shed 6 bases, and the junction held 16 bases outside the gene matches. CDR1 SNHLY and CDR2 FYNNEI come from the germline V gene.

The rearrangement links TRBV10-3 to TRBJ1-2; 11 nucleotides agree with TRBD1. Per the germline V gene, CDR1 is ENHRY and CDR2 is SYGVKD. CDR3 length: 14 residues. V was pared by 5 bases and J by 7 bases, with 6 bases of the junction left unmatched. CDR3 in amino acids: CAISLAGTGGGYTF. The CDR3 coding sequence is TGTGCCATCAGTTTAGCCGGGACAGGGGGTGGCTACACCTTC.

The chain employs TRBV7-9 and TRBJ1-5, with D uncertain. This CDR3 contains 13 residues. Germline V gene sequence: CDR1 SEHNR, CDR2 FQNEAQ (reference sequence). Trimming took 5 bases from V and 4 from J, leaving 9 bases between them. The CDR3, as DNA: TGTGCCAGCAGCCGGACTGGTAATCAGCCCCAGCATTTT. Protein: CASSRTGNQPQHF.

The chain joins TRBV25-1 to TRBJ2-5; TRBD1 might be the D (6 bases). The CDR3 runs to 14 residues. CDR1 is MGHDK, CDR2 SYGVNS, per germline. Trimming cost V 3 bases and J 6 bases, with 14 bases left between them. For the CDR3, the DNA is TGTGCCAGCAGTGAGCAGGGGAGTTACAAGACCCAGTACTTC. It specifies CASSEQGSYKTQYF.

The chain recombines TRBV28 with TRBJ1-1; 9 bases align to TRBD1. V shed 4 bases and J 1 base; nucleotides not matched to a gene: 7. Germline CDR1 is MDHEN and CDR2 is SYDVKM. The CDR3 extends over 16 amino acids. The CDR3 DNA follows: TGTGCCAGCAGTTCCCGGGACAGGGCCACGAACACTGAAGCTTTCTTT. Protein: CASSSRDRATNTEAFF.

This clone was seen once. The chain combines TRBV30 with TRBJ2-3, with TRBD2 matching 7 bases. Losses at the gene ends were 0 bases for V and 1 base for J; bases not matched to a gene: 4. Germline CDR1 is GTSNPN and CDR2 is SVGIG (reference sequence). CDR3 length: 15 amino acids. CDR3 in DNA: TGTGCCTGGAGTGTACCTAGCGGACGCACAGATACGCAGTATTTT. It yields the protein CAWSVPSGRTDTQYF.

The chain joins TRBV30 to TRBJ1-2; 9 bases agree with TRBD1. CDR1 is GTSNPN and CDR2 is SVGIG in the germline V gene (reference sequence). V dropped 2 bases and J dropped 4; count of bases not matched to a gene: 2. The CDR3 covers 13 residues. This CDR3 is CAWSTGGGYGYTF. In nucleotides, the CDR3 is TGTGCCTGGAGTACAGGGGGCGGCTATGGCTACACCTTC.

The chain uses TRBV11-2 and TRBJ2-7, with D maybe TRBD1 (6 bases). V shed 3 bases and J shed 5 bases, with 8 bases lying between them. The length of the CDR3 is 12 residues. Germline assignment: CDR1 SGHAT and CDR2 FQNNGV. Here the CDR3 DNA reads TGTGCCAGCAGCTTTTGGGGGCACGAGCAGTACTTC. Its protein is CASSFWGHEQYF.

DNA for the CDR3: TGTGCCAGCATGTACGGGGGGCTGAACACTGAAGCTTTCTTT. Translated, it gives CASMYGGLNTEAFF. The chain joins TRBV27 to TRBJ1-1; weak D call: TRBD1 (6 bases). Trimming removed 7 bases from V and 0 bases from J, with 12 bases in between. The CDR3 length is 14 residues. Germline V gene data show CDR1 as MNHEY and CDR2 as SMNVEV (reference sequence).

This clone has a handful of counts. The J gene is TRBJ1-2, the V gene TRBV6-2 or TRBV6-3; 8 bases agree with TRBD1. Germline V gene lookup returns CDR1 MNHEY and CDR2 SVGEGT. Trimming removed 2 bases from V and 2 bases from J; junction bases left unmatched: 4. The CDR3 loop spans 15 amino acids. The CDR3 nucleotides are TGTGCCAGCAGTTACACTAGGACAGGGAACTATGGCTACACCTTC. Translated, it gives CASSYTRTGNYGYTF.

The chain recombines TRBV5-4 with TRBJ1-5; a possible D gene is TRBD1 (5 bases). V was trimmed by 0 bases and J by 4 bases, leaving 5 bases between them. The CDR3 length is 13 residues. Germline V gene data show CDR1 as SGHNT and CDR2 as YYREEE (reference sequence). CDR3 bases: TGTGCCAGCAGCTTGGCAGGGAATCAGCCCCAGCATTTT. Its translation: CASSLAGNQPQHF.

The chain has TRBV6-1 and TRBJ1-5; D uncertain. Trimming stripped 0 bases from V and 7 bases from J, with 10 bases between. The V gene's germline CDR1 is MNHNS and CDR2 SASEGT. The CDR3 has 14 residues. CDR3 sequence reads: CASSEAVGEQPQHF. CDR3 DNA sequence: TGTGCCAGCAGTGAAGCAGTGGGAGAGCAGCCCCAGCATTTT.

This clone has a handful of counts. This CDR3 is CATSSADSRIQPQHF. In nucleotides, the CDR3 is TGTGCCACCAGCAGCGCGGACAGTCGTATACAGCCCCAGCATTTT. The chain has TRBV15 and TRBJ1-5; tentatively, D is TRBD1 (6 bases). V gave up 3 bases and J gave up 7 bases, with 16 bases separating them. From germline, CDR1 is LNHNV and CDR2 YYDKDF (reference sequence). This CDR3 has 15 amino acids. The variable domain in full, completed from reference TRBV15 and TRBJ1-5, reads DAMVIQNPRYQVTQFGKPVTLSCSQTLNHNVMYWYQQKSSQAPKLLFHYYDKDFNNEADTPDNFQSRRPNTSFCFLDIRSPGLGDTAMYLCATSSADSRIQPQHFGDGTRLSIL.

The chain uses TRBV15 and TRBJ2-7; D is unresolved. V was pared by 1 base and J by 3 bases, with 7 bases between. CDR3 length: 13 residues. The germline V gene encodes CDR1 LNHNV and CDR2 YYDKDF (reference sequence). CDR3 sequence reads: CATSRGQDYEQYF. CDR3 DNA: TGTGCCACCAGCAGAGGTCAAGACTACGAGCAGTACTTC.

This clone has only one observation. The chain uses TRBV29-1 and TRBJ2-5; D tentatively reads TRBD1 or TRBD2 (5 bases each). Looked up from germline, CDR1 is SQVTM and CDR2 is ANQGSEA. CDR3 size: 13 residues. Trimming removed 6 bases at V and 5 bases at J, with 16 bases between. The CDR3 loop is CSVYRGAGETQYF. As DNA, the CDR3 is TGCAGCGTATACCGAGGGGCTGGGGAGACCCAGTACTTC.

The V and J genes are TRBV30 and TRBJ2-4; tentatively, D is TRBD1 or TRBD2 (5 bases each). The length of the CDR3 is 15 residues. The germline V and J ends were trimmed by 0 bases and 8 bases, with 17 bases remaining between them. From germline, CDR1 is GTSNPN and CDR2 SVGIG (reference sequence). In DNA, the CDR3 is TGTGCCTGGAGTGTAATAGCCAGGGTCGGGGACATTCAGTACTTC. It encodes CAWSVIARVGDIQYF.

This clone appeared once. The chain uses TRBV21-1 and TRBJ1-5. TRBV21-1 is recorded as a pseudogene. The CDR3 is 16 residues long. The CDR3 DNA follows: TGTGCCAGCAGCGGGTCCTTGGGACGCCGGGCGCAGCCCCAGCATTTT. Its protein product is CASSGSLGRRAQPQHF.

The chain's CDR3 is CASSLDRVSPYEQYF. The CDR3 DNA is TGTGCCAGCAGCTTAGACAGGGTTTCCCCTTACGAGCAGTACTTC. The rearrangement uses TRBV5-4 and TRBJ2-7, with 7 bases identical to TRBD1. The ends lost 2 bases at V and 4 bases at J; junction bases unmatched: 9. CDR3 length: 15 residues. CDR1 is SGHNT, CDR2 YYREEE, per germline (reference sequence).

The genes are TRBV2 and TRBJ1-5, with 11 bases aligning to TRBD1. This CDR3 spans 16 amino acids. Unmatched junction bases numbered 5, after V lost 4 bases and J lost 3 bases. Germline V CDR1 and CDR2: SNHLY, FYNNEI. The CDR3 DNA reads TGTGCCAGCAGTGCCCGGACAGGGGGCTTCAATCAGCCCCAGCATTTT. Protein sequence: CASSARTGGFNQPQHF.

The rearrangement uses TRBV5-4 and TRBJ1-2; D is uncertain. Germline assignment: CDR1 SGHNT and CDR2 YYREEE (reference sequence). V lost 1 base, J lost 3 bases, and 13 bases lay in between. This CDR3 region has 15 residues. The DNA for the CDR3 is TGTGCCAGCAGCTTGAAAACAGAACCTTACTATGGCTACACCTTC. This gives the protein CASSLKTEPYYGYTF.

This chain joins TRBV5-6 and TRBJ1-1; a weak D match, TRBD1 (5 bases). The CDR3 is 14 amino acids. Germline CDR1 is SGHDT and CDR2 is YYEEEE. The germline V and J ends were trimmed by 4 bases and 4 bases, with 14 bases remaining between them. The CDR3 nucleotides read TGTGCCAGCAGCCCCCTACGCGGGGCCACTGAAGCTTTCTTT. Residues: CASSPLRGATEAFF.

The CDR3 DNA sequence: TGTGCCAGCACGCTGTGGGACGGGAGTAACTATGGCTACACCTTC. It yields the protein CASTLWDGSNYGYTF. The chain joins TRBV7-2 to TRBJ1-2; a weak D match, TRBD1 (5 bases). Germline assignment: CDR1 SGHTA and CDR2 FQGNSA. The ends were cut back, 7 bases at V and 1 base at J, with 16 bases in the middle. This CDR3 region has 15 residues.

CDR3 bases: TGTGCCAGCAGCCTCGGGACAGGTAGAACCTACAATCAGCCCCAGCATTTT. It encodes CASSLGTGRTYNQPQHF. The chain has TRBV5-8 and TRBJ1-5; 8 bases align to TRBD1. The V segment lost 4 bases and the J segment 3 bases; nucleotides outside the gene matches: 12. Looked up from germline, CDR1 is SGHTS and CDR2 is YDEGEE. CDR3 length equals 17 residues.